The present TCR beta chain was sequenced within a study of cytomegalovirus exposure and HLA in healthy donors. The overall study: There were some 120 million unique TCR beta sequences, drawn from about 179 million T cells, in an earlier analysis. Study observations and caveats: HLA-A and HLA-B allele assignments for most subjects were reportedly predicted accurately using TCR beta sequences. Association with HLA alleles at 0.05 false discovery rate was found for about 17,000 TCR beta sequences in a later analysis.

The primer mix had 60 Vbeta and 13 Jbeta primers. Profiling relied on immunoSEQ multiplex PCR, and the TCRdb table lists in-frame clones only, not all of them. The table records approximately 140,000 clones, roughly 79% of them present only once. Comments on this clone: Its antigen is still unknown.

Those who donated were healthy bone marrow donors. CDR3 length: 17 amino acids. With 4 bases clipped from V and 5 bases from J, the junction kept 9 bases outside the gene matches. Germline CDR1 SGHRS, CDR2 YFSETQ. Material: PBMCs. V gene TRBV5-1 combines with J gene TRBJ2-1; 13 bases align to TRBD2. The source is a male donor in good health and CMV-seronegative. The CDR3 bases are TGCGCCAGCAGCCATCTCGCTGGACTAGCGGGAGACAATGAGCAGTTCTTC. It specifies CASSHLAGLAGDNEQFF.